This T cell receptor beta chain comes out of a study of T-cell memory formation after mild COVID-19. Overall study results and limits: Pre-infection memory showed some responding clones, and this suggested that cross-reactive memory joined.

From the 5' RACE reads, TCRdb called clonotypes with MiXCR, one entry per CDR3 protein. The sample includes about 62,000 distinct CDR3 sequences, approximately 9% of them seen just once. The CDR3 covers 16 residues. Trimming removed 7 bases from V and 2 bases from J; junction bases left unmatched: 11. This clonotype was counted a few times. The target antigen is unknown. The specimen sequenced was PBMCs or a T cell subset sorted from them (not recorded which). The genes are TRBV12-3 or TRBV12-4 and TRBJ2-1, with 7 bases identical to TRBD1. This clonotype was obtained from a man between 18 and 35 years old who had mild COVID-19 (a few samples of this study predate the infection). Cell type and time point are not known. The CDR3 loop is CASIPRPGQPYNEQFF. CDR3 DNA: TGTGCCAGCATTCCTAGGCCGGGACAGCCCTACAATGAGCAGTTCTTC.